The sequence of this TCR beta chain was determined in a study of vaccination effects on CD4 cells after COVID-19. Study context: Relative to the second dose, post-vaccine samples were obtained a median of 72 days later.

Germline-derived CDR1 and CDR2 are MNHEY and SVGAGI. V was shortened by 2 bases and J by 0 bases, with 10 bases between the two germline ends. The CDR3 covers 16 residues. Study-wide findings and caveats: Healthy vaccinees had only 1 of 255 vaccine-induced clones cross-react with common cold coronaviruses. Researchers reported few convalescent patients and no early post-infection timepoints in the study. The study found marked clonal contraction of infection- and vaccine-induced clones late after vaccination.

This clone was found once. Antigen specificity is unknown. Profiling relied on immunoSEQ multiplex PCR, and the TCRdb table lists in-frame clones only, not all of them. The table lists around 69,000 clones, less than 85% of them singletons. Isolating CD4+ T cells followed approximately nine days of culture. All study participants received two doses of BNT162b2 or mRNA-1273 vaccine. The rearrangement uses TRBV6-5 and TRBJ1-4; D is unresolved. The material was CD4+ T cells from PBMCs cultured without peptide, obtained after COVID-19 vaccination. This receptor was obtained from a human donor who received a COVID-19 vaccine. Here the CDR3 reads CASSYSSVATNEKLFF. CDR3 nucleotides: TGTGCCAGCAGTTACAGTTCGGTGGCAACTAATGAAAAACTGTTTTTT.